The 24 T cell receptor beta chains presented below share a single source sample, sequenced in a study of shared clonotypes between healthy human individuals. Clones were sequenced by immunoSEQ multiplex PCR, and TCRdb holds only the in-frame ones, with some missing. The sample has 850,000 to 1,100,000 clones; about 80% are singletons. Sequenced: memory CD4+ T cells from PBMCs. Noted subset: CD45RA-negative fraction. The origin of the receptors is a man between 18 and 35 years old in good health. Some clones in this sample may be carry-over from other donors' samples.

This chain connects TRBV6-1 to TRBJ2-1; TRBD1 matches 7 bases. Germline V gene sequence: CDR1 MNHNS, CDR2 SASEGT. Trimming at V came to 9 bases and at J to 3 bases, leaving 8 bases not matched to a gene. The CDR3 is 14 amino acids. The CDR3 DNA is TGTGCCAGTGCCGGGACAGTCCTCTACAATGAGCAGTTCTTC. It specifies CASAGTVLYNEQFF.

The CDR3 reads CASSQTQDRIYGYTF. The CDR3 DNA is TGTGCCAGCAGCCAAACTCAGGACAGGATCTATGGCTACACCTTC. The rearrangement links TRBV14 to TRBJ1-2; 7 bases are a match to TRBD1. The germline CDR1 and CDR2 sequences are SGHDN and FVKESK. J gave up 4 bases and V 2 bases, and 7 bases lay outside the gene matches. The CDR3 loop spans 15 amino acids.

Only a few counts were recorded for this clone. The chain uses TRBV19 and TRBJ1-2, with D hard to call. This CDR3 comprises 11 residues. The germline V gene encodes CDR1 LNHDA and CDR2 SQIVND (reference sequence). Trimming left V 4 bases short and J 4 bases short, with 4 bases between. CDR3 in amino acids: CASSRGYGYTF. The CDR3, as DNA: TGTGCCAGTAGTAGGGGCTATGGCTACACCTTC. Full variable domain (missing parts from reference TRBV19 and TRBJ1-2): DGGITQSPKYLFRKEGQNVTLSCEQNLNHDAMYWYRQDPGQGLRLIYYSQIVNDFQKGDIAEGYSVSREKKESFPLTVTSAQKNPTAFYLCASSRGYGYTFGSGTRLTVV.

This clone is a singleton in its sample. The rearrangement uses TRBV4-3 and TRBJ2-3; a weak D match, TRBD2 (6 bases). Germline-derived CDR1 and CDR2 are LGHNA and YSLEER. The CDR3 contains 15 residues. Trimming cost V 4 bases and J 0 bases, with 11 bases left between them. Here the CDR3 reads CASSPREVSTDTQYF. In nucleotides, the CDR3 is TGCGCCAGCAGCCCTAGGGAGGTTAGCACAGATACGCAGTATTTT.

The chain is built from TRBV29-1 and TRBJ2-7; TRBD2 is a possible D gene (5 bases). Per germline, CDR1 SQVTM and CDR2 ANQGSEA. This CDR3 is built from 13 residues. V gave up 3 bases and J gave up 1 base, with 10 bases separating them. The DNA of the CDR3 is TGCAGCGTTGATATCCGGGGTTCCTACGAGCAGTACTTC. This codes for CSVDIRGSYEQYF.

The sample holds one count of this clone. This may arise from a read error, as a much more abundant clone is one base away. The chain is built from TRBV7-2 and TRBJ2-7; weak D call: TRBD2 (6 bases). Germline V gene data show CDR1 as SGHTA and CDR2 as FQGNSA. CDR3 size: 14 residues. The CDR3 reads CVSRLGAGSYEQYF. The DNA of the CDR3 is TGTGTCAGCAGGTTAGGGGCCGGGAGCTACGAGCAGTACTTC.

The chain is built from TRBV6-1 and TRBJ1-2; TRBD1 might be the D (6 bases). CDR1 is MNHNS and CDR2 is SASEGT in the germline V gene. V was clipped by 6 bases and J by 4 bases, with 18 bases between them. This CDR3 contains 15 residues. The CDR3 protein is CASSFSPATGYGYTF. CDR3 sequence (DNA): TGTGCCAGCAGCTTTAGTCCGGCGACAGGCTATGGCTACACCTTC.

The J gene is TRBJ1-3, the V gene TRBV5-4, with D hard to call. Germline CDR1 reads SGHNT; CDR2 reads YYREEE (reference sequence). Deletions cut 0 bases from V and 1 base from J, with 11 bases between. The CDR3 has 16 residues. The CDR3 region has the DNA TGTGCCAGCAGCTTGGAAGGTGCACTTTCTGGAAACACCATATATTTT. This encodes CASSLEGALSGNTIYF. The full variable domain, with the rest looked up from reference TRBV5-4 and TRBJ1-3, is ETGVTQSPTHLIKTRGQQVTLRCSSQSGHNTVSWYQQALGQGPQFIFQYYREEENGRGNFPPRFSGLQFPNYSSELNVNALELDDSALYLCASSLEGALSGNTIYFGEGSWLTVV.

V is TRBV30 and J is TRBJ2-7; D call uncertain. V lost 2 bases, J lost 2 bases, and 13 bases lay in between. The CDR3 consists of 14 residues. The germline V gene encodes CDR1 GTSNPN and CDR2 SVGIG (reference sequence). The CDR3 region is CAWSPTGGTYEQYF. The CDR3, as DNA: TGTGCCTGGAGTCCTACGGGCGGCACCTACGAGCAGTACTTC. The full variable domain, rest sourced from reference TRBV30 and TRBJ2-7, is SQTIHQWPATLVQPVGSPLSLECTVEGTSNPNLYWYRQAAGRGLQLLFYSVGIGQISSEVPQNLSASRPQDRQFILSSKKLLLSDSGFYLCAWSPTGGTYEQYFGPGTRLTVT.

Comments on this clone: The same CDR3 is also encoded by other DNA sequences in this sample. V is TRBV5-1 and J is TRBJ2-2; D gene unclear. The V end lost 1 base, the J end lost 0 bases, and 4 bases lay between the germline ends. This CDR3 is 14 amino acids long. CDR1 and CDR2 (germline): SGHRS, YFSETQ. CDR3 amino acids: CASSLTPNTGELFF. CDR3 in DNA: TGCGCCAGCAGCTTGACTCCGAACACCGGGGAGCTGTTTTTT. Full variable domain (rest looked up from reference TRBV5-1 and TRBJ2-2): KAGVTQTPRYLIKTRGQQVTLSCSPISGHRSVSWYQQTPGQGLQFLFEYFSETQRNKGNFPGRFSGRQFSNSRSEMNVSTLELGDSALYLCASSLTPNTGELFFGEGSRLTVL.

The V gene is TRBV28, the J gene TRBJ2-2; 8 bases are a match to TRBD2. CDR1 is MDHEN, CDR2 SYDVKM, per germline. The CDR3 spans 12 residues. V lost 5 bases, J lost 8 bases, and 1 base stayed unmatched. CDR3 loop: CASSIAGGELFF. CDR3 in DNA: TGTGCCAGCAGTATAGCGGGGGGGGAGCTGTTTTTT.

V gene TRBV9 combines with J gene TRBJ2-7, with 7 bases identical to TRBD1. The CDR3 totals 15 residues. Trimming removed 3 bases from V and 0 bases from J; junction bases left unmatched: 6. Germline V CDR1 and CDR2: SGDLS, YYNGEE. CDR3 region: CASSEGAGDSYEQYF. As DNA, the CDR3 is TGTGCCAGCAGCGAGGGGGCGGGCGACTCCTACGAGCAGTACTTC.

The V and J genes are TRBV5-1 and TRBJ2-5; TRBD2 matches at 9 bases. This CDR3 is built from 17 residues. J gave up 7 bases and V 0 bases, and 13 bases lay outside the gene matches. Per germline, CDR1 SGHRS and CDR2 YFSETQ. The CDR3 protein is CASSLDLAGRARGTQYF. The CDR3 bases are TGCGCCAGCAGCTTGGACCTAGCGGGACGGGCCCGTGGGACCCAGTACTTC.

This chain joins TRBV6-4 and TRBJ1-1; TRBD1 might be the D (5 bases). Germline CDR1 and CDR2: MRHNA and SNTAGT. V was cut by 6 bases and J by 3 bases, with 14 bases left in between. The CDR3 contains 14 residues. CDR3 in DNA: TGTGCCAGCAGGGCCCCGGGGGGTGACACTGAAGCTTTCTTT. Translation: CASRAPGGDTEAFF.

The chain joins TRBV15 to TRBJ1-2; no clear D. Germline CDR1 and CDR2: LNHNV and YYDKDF (reference sequence). The ends were cut back, 2 bases at V and 4 bases at J, with 11 bases in the middle. CDR3 length: 14 amino acids. Here the CDR3 DNA reads TGTGCCACCAGCAGAAAGACGGACGGCTATGGCTACACCTTC. Its protein product is CATSRKTDGYGYTF.

This clone was counted a few times. CDR3 protein: CASSSGQFTEQYF. The CDR3 DNA follows: TGTGCCAGCAGCTCGGGACAATTCACCGAGCAGTACTTC. The chain couples TRBV28 to TRBJ2-5, with D perhaps matching TRBD1 (6 bases). The end of the DNA fits TRBJ2-7 better, so the J call may be wrong. Germline V gives CDR1 MDHEN, CDR2 SYDVKM. This CDR3 comprises 13 residues.

This clone is a singleton in its sample. The chain has TRBV6-1 and TRBJ1-2; D is perhaps TRBD1 (5 bases). The V gene lost 6 bases and the J gene lost 2 bases, with 13 bases spanning the gap. The CDR3 loop spans 14 amino acids. The V gene's germline CDR1 is MNHNS and CDR2 SASEGT. The CDR3 DNA reads as TGTGCCAGCAGCCTTTTGACAGTAAACTATGGCTACACCTTC. Its translation is CASSLLTVNYGYTF.

The chain couples TRBV28 to TRBJ1-5; D remains ambiguous. With 3 bases removed from V and 0 bases from J, the gap between germline ends came to 9 bases. The germline gives CDR1 MDHEN, CDR2 SYDVKM. This CDR3 region has 15 residues. As DNA, the CDR3 is TGTGCCAGCAGTTTCGCCGGTGATAGCAATCAGCCCCAGCATTTT. As protein: CASSFAGDSNQPQHF. Combining the CDR3 with reference TRBV28 and TRBJ1-5 gives the whole variable domain DVKVTQSSRYLVKRTGEKVFLECVQDMDHENMFWYRQDPGLGLRLIYFSYDVKMKEKGDIPEGYSVSREKKERFSLILESASTNQTSMYLCASSFAGDSNQPQHFGDGTRLSIL.

This clone was seen a handful of times. The sample has other DNA sequences that encode this CDR3 too. The V call is TRBV7-9, the J call TRBJ1-5; a possible D gene is TRBD1 (5 bases). The V gene lost 3 bases and the J gene lost 6 bases, with 9 bases spanning the gap. Germline values: CDR1 SEHNR, CDR2 FQNEAQ (reference sequence). The CDR3 runs 13 residues. The CDR3 DNA is TGTGCCAGCAGCTTGGGGGGTGGTCAGCCCCAGCATTTT. It specifies CASSLGGGQPQHF.

This rearrangement joins TRBV2 to TRBJ2-1; TRBD2 matches 9 bases. CDR1 is SNHLY and CDR2 is FYNNEI in the germline V gene. The CDR3 consists of 16 residues. V lost 2 bases and J lost 4; bases outside the gene matches: 6. CDR3 DNA sequence: TGTGCCAGCAGTGAAAGAGATAGCGGGGGATACAATGAGCAGTTCTTC. Protein sequence: CASSERDSGGYNEQFF. Full variable domain (remainder filled in from reference TRBV2 and TRBJ2-1): EPEVTQTPSHQVTQMGQEVILRCVPISNHLYFYWYRQILGQKVEFLVSFYNNEISEKSEIFDDQFSVERPDGSNFTLKIRSTKLEDSAMYFCASSERDSGGYNEQFFGPGTRLTVL.

The V and J genes are TRBV5-4 and TRBJ2-1; TRBD2 matches at 8 bases. V lost 4 bases to trimming and J lost 6 bases; unmatched junction nucleotides: 6. The length of the CDR3 is 14 residues. Germline assignment: CDR1 SGHNT and CDR2 YYREEE (reference sequence). The CDR3, as DNA: TGTGCCAGCAGCCCGGGACTAGGGGGCAATGAGCAGTTCTTC. This sequence encodes CASSPGLGGNEQFF.

The rearrangement links TRBV7-3 to TRBJ1-1; perhaps TRBD1 as D (6 bases). Germline CDR1 SGHTA, CDR2 FQGTGA. Trimming pared 5 bases from V and 4 bases from J, leaving 17 bases between. This CDR3 contains 15 residues. In nucleotides, the CDR3 is TGTGCCAGCAGCGCAACAGGGCAGGCAGGCACTGAAGCTTTCTTT. Amino acid sequence: CASSATGQAGTEAFF.

Details on this clone: Other DNA sequences in the sample encode the same CDR3. This sequence joins TRBV28 and TRBJ1-1, with D perhaps matching TRBD1 (5 bases). The V end was cut by 5 bases, the J end by 4 bases, with 11 bases between. Germline lookup yields CDR1 MDHEN and CDR2 SYDVKM. This CDR3 has 13 residues. The CDR3 region is CASSPQGGTEAFF. The CDR3 nucleotides read TGTGCCAGCAGTCCCCAGGGTGGCACTGAAGCTTTCTTT.

This clone was counted between two and nine times. This chain links TRBV6-6 with TRBJ2-7, with D unclear. CDR3 length: 11 residues. In germline, CDR1 is MNHNY, CDR2 SVGAGI (reference sequence). Trimming shortened V by 6 bases and J by 7 bases, and 10 bases separated the two germline ends. DNA for the CDR3: TGTGCCAGCAGGAAGACTTGGGAGCAGTACTTC. Protein product: CASRKTWEQYF.